This T cell receptor beta chain originates from a study of STAT5B mutations in CD4+ large granular lymphocyte leukemia. TCRdb's table, derived via immunoSEQ multiplex PCR, lists solely in-frame clones and lacks some. This repertoire shows 35,000 to 45,000 clones, 86% found once; its top ten account for about 2.8%. The CDR3 covers 15 residues. V gave up 3 bases and J gave up 3 bases; unmatched junction bases: 5. Germline loops: CDR1 SGHTA, CDR2 FQGNSA. Sequenced sample: CD4+ T cells from blood buffy coats. The TCR sequence derives from a human donor in good health. The chain is built from TRBV7-2 and TRBJ1-3; 7 bases line up with TRBD1. The CDR3 here is CASSFYRGSGNTIYF. The CDR3 bases are TGTGCCAGCAGCTTCTACAGGGGTAGTGGAAACACCATATATTTT. Full variable domain (remainder filled in from reference TRBV7-2 and TRBJ1-3): GAGVSQSPSNKVTEKGKDVELRCDPISGHTALYWYRQSLGQGLEFLIYFQGNSAPDKSGLPSDRFSAERTGGSVSTLTIQRTQQEDSAVYLCASSFYRGSGNTIYFGEGSWLTVV.